The 26 T cell receptor beta chains in this list originate from one sample, sequenced in a study of early T cells in non-severe SARS-CoV-2 infection. TCRdb passed the 5' RACE reads through MiXCR, listing each CDR3 protein once. The data hold around 64,000 distinct CDR3 sequences, with over 9.5% observed a single time. Specimen: whole blood, collected at baseline. All receptors come from an adult who was a healthcare worker with PCR-confirmed SARS-CoV-2 infection or an uninfected control (not recorded which).

This clonotype was counted ten times or more. The chain joins TRBV13 to TRBJ2-5; 11 positions match TRBD2. From germline, CDR1 is PRHDT and CDR2 FYEKMQ (reference sequence). J was trimmed by 3 bases and V by 4 bases; bases with no gene match: 4. The length of the CDR3 is 15 residues. The CDR3 loop is CASSSRLAGKETQYF. Written as DNA, the CDR3 is TGTGCCAGCAGCTCCCGACTAGCGGGAAAAGAGACCCAGTACTTC. Based on the CDR3 plus reference TRBV13 and TRBJ2-5, the full variable domain is AAGVIQSPRHLIKEKRETATLKCYPIPRHDTVYWYQQGPGQDPQFLISFYEKMQSDKGSIPDRFSAQQFSDYHSELNMSSLELGDSALYFCASSSRLAGKETQYFGPGTRLLVL.

This clonotype was seen only a few times. The chain is built from TRBV12-3 or TRBV12-4 and TRBJ2-7; D is possibly TRBD1 (5 bases). Trimming shortened V by 5 bases and J by 5 bases, and 19 bases separated the two germline ends. This CDR3 is 15 amino acids long. The CDR3 is CASSPRSRAAHEQYF. Written as DNA, the CDR3 is TGTGCCAGCAGTCCCCGGTCCAGGGCAGCGCACGAGCAGTACTTC.

This clonotype was picked up a small number of times. This chain uses TRBV27 with TRBJ2-7, with D possibly being TRBD2 (6 bases). CDR1 is MNHEY and CDR2 is SMNVEV in the germline V gene (reference sequence). This CDR3 region has 13 residues. Trimming stripped 2 bases from V and 2 bases from J, with 7 bases between. The CDR3, as DNA: TGTGCCAGCAGTTTACCGGGGGCCTACGAGCAGTACTTC. Residues: CASSLPGAYEQYF.

The chain combines TRBV3-1 with TRBJ2-1; D is possibly TRBD1 or TRBD2 (6 bases each). V was trimmed by 0 bases and J by 0 bases, leaving 9 bases between them. Germline V gives CDR1 LGHDT, CDR2 YNNKEL (reference sequence). The CDR3 runs to 16 residues. The CDR3 is CASSQERGASYNEQFF. CDR3 coding DNA: TGTGCCAGCAGCCAAGAAAGGGGGGCCTCCTACAATGAGCAGTTCTTC.

This clonotype was seen more than once but under ten times. This chain uses TRBV29-1 with TRBJ1-2; D is undetermined. This CDR3 comprises 14 residues. Germline values: CDR1 SQVTM, CDR2 ANQGSEA. Trimming took off 8 bases at V and 2 bases at J, with 18 bases between the two ends. The CDR3 DNA is TGCAGCACCCGGGAGGGTACCAAAAACTATGGCTACACCTTC. Protein product: CSTREGTKNYGYTF.

This clonotype was picked up a small number of times. The chain uses TRBV6-5 and TRBJ2-5, with D tentatively TRBD2 (6 bases). Germline CDR1 MNHEY, CDR2 SVGAGI. V dropped 5 bases and J dropped 4 bases, with 11 bases sitting between them. The CDR3 loop spans 13 amino acids. The DNA for the CDR3 is TGTGCCAGCAGTGAACCGGGACTAGAGACCCAGTACTTC. Residues: CASSEPGLETQYF.

This clonotype appeared a few times. The rearrangement uses TRBV20-1 and TRBJ1-2, with D maybe TRBD1 (6 bases). Germline V gene lookup returns CDR1 DFQATT and CDR2 SNEGSKA (reference sequence). V was cut by 3 bases and J by 8 bases, with 13 bases left in between. The CDR3 is 12 residues long. In DNA, the CDR3 is TGCAGTGCTAGCCCCGGGGGCCGGGGCTACACCTTC. Its protein is CSASPGGRGYTF.

This clonotype showed up just a few times. The chain uses TRBV2 and TRBJ1-1, with D unclear. The CDR3 is 13 amino acids. V was trimmed by 11 bases and J by 1 base, leaving 14 bases between them. Germline V CDR1 and CDR2: SNHLY, FYNNEI. The CDR3 spells CAAQPYPNTEAFF. The CDR3 DNA follows: TGTGCCGCCCAACCCTACCCGAACACTGAAGCTTTCTTT.

V is TRBV7-6 and J is TRBJ2-7; D not certain. Trimming cost V 6 bases and J 5 bases, with 14 bases left between them. Germline values: CDR1 SGHVS, CDR2 FNYEAQ. This CDR3 spans 13 amino acids. The CDR3 DNA is TGTGCCAGCAGTAGGGTTGGATTCCACGAGCAGTACTTC. It encodes CASSRVGFHEQYF.

This clonotype showed up just a few times. This chain connects TRBV27 to TRBJ2-3, with D unclear. V was cut by 3 bases and J by 3 bases, with 7 bases left in between. The CDR3 consists of 13 residues. CDR1 is MNHEY and CDR2 is SMNVEV in the germline V gene (reference sequence). The CDR3 sequence is CASSLEATDTQYF. In DNA, the CDR3 is TGTGCCAGCAGTTTGGAAGCTACAGATACGCAGTATTTT.

As DNA, the CDR3 is TGTGCCAGCAGCAAAGATGAGGACATGAACACTGAAGCTTTCTTT. Its translation is CASSKDEDMNTEAFF. The chain has TRBV21-1 and TRBJ1-1. TRBV21-1 is a recognized pseudogene. The CDR3 is 15 amino acids.

V gene TRBV6-6 combines with J gene TRBJ1-2; D uncertain. Germline loops: CDR1 MNHNY, CDR2 SVGAGI (reference sequence). The ends were cut back, 6 bases at V and 7 bases at J, with 18 bases in the middle. The CDR3 length is 14 residues. CDR3 sequence: CASSPGEESGGYTF. CDR3 DNA: TGTGCCAGCAGCCCCGGGGAGGAGAGTGGTGGCTACACCTTC.

This chain connects TRBV27 to TRBJ2-7, with 13 bases matching TRBD2. The germline CDR1 and CDR2 sequences are MNHEY and SMNVEV (reference sequence). Germline trimming cut 4 bases from V and 4 bases from J; bases unmatched to any gene: 4. There are 15 residues in the CDR3. In DNA, the CDR3 is TGTGCCAGCAGTTCACCGACTAGCGGGAGGTACGAGCAGTACTTC. Protein product: CASSSPTSGRYEQYF.

The rearrangement uses TRBV7-2 and TRBJ2-7, with D unclear. Between the trimmed V and J ends, which lost 2 bases and 3 bases, there was a span of 2 bases. CDR3 length: 11 amino acids. In germline, CDR1 is SGHTA, CDR2 FQGNSA. In DNA, the CDR3 is TGTGCCAGCAGCTTATTCTACGAGCAGTACTTC. It specifies CASSLFYEQYF.

This clonotype was seen a handful of times. V usage is TRBV19 and J usage is TRBJ1-5; D not resolved. Trimming shortened V by 6 bases and J by 4 bases, and 13 bases separated the two germline ends. CDR3 length: 14 residues. Per germline, CDR1 LNHDA and CDR2 SQIVND (reference sequence). Here the CDR3 reads CASRRKGSNQPQHF. The CDR3 bases are TGTGCCAGTAGACGAAAAGGGAGTAATCAGCCCCAGCATTTT. The full variable domain, in which reference TRBV19 and TRBJ1-5 provide the parts outside the CDR3, is DGGITQSPKYLFRKEGQNVTLSCEQNLNHDAMYWYRQDPGQGLRLIYYSQIVNDFQKGDIAEGYSVSREKKESFPLTVTSAQKNPTAFYLCASRRKGSNQPQHFGDGTRLSIL.

By share of the sample, this clonotype is medium-sized. The chain carries TRBV20-1 and TRBJ2-5, with 7 bases that match TRBD2. Germline loops: CDR1 DFQATT, CDR2 SNEGSKA (reference sequence). The V segment lost 3 bases and the J segment 4 bases; nucleotides outside the gene matches: 5. The CDR3 is 13 amino acids. The DNA of the CDR3 is TGCAGTGCTAGGCGGGAGCTTGGAGAGACCCAGTACTTC. It specifies CSARRELGETQYF.

In this sample, this clonotype turned up many times. The genes are TRBV27 and TRBJ1-1; 12 bases are a match to TRBD1. Trimming at V came to 8 bases and at J to 6 bases, leaving 13 bases not matched to a gene. The germline CDR1 and CDR2 sequences are MNHEY and SMNVEV (reference sequence). The CDR3 spans 16 residues. The CDR3 sequence: CASGLSTGTGGSEAFF. In nucleotides, the CDR3 is TGTGCCAGCGGGCTCTCGACCGGGACAGGGGGCTCTGAAGCTTTCTTT.

The chain couples TRBV20-1 to TRBJ1-1; 9 nucleotides agree with TRBD1. Germline V gene sequence: CDR1 DFQATT, CDR2 SNEGSKA (reference sequence). CDR3 length: 14 residues. V dropped 2 bases and J dropped 7; count of bases not matched to a gene: 8. In DNA, the CDR3 is TGCAGTGCTAGATATCGACAGGGGGATGATGAAGCTTTCTTT. It specifies CSARYRQGDDEAFF.

This clonotype was counted at least ten times. The chain employs TRBV28 and TRBJ2-1; D perhaps matches TRBD1 (6 bases). This CDR3 comprises 13 residues. The V gene's germline CDR1 is MDHEN and CDR2 SYDVKM. V gave up 8 bases and J gave up 2 bases, with 10 bases separating them. The CDR3 coding sequence is TGTGCCAGCCAGGGGCTACCCTACAATGAGCAGTTCTTC. Its translation: CASQGLPYNEQFF.

This clonotype was counted ten times or more. The chain recombines TRBV6-2 or TRBV6-3 with TRBJ1-1, with 7 bases aligning to TRBD1. The CDR3 covers 17 residues. The V gene's germline CDR1 is MNHEY and CDR2 SVGEGT. The J segment lost 4 bases and the V segment lost 10 bases, leaving 21 bases of the junction unmatched. The chain's CDR3 is CATSGDSFSVWGTEAFF. In nucleotides, the CDR3 is TGTGCCACTTCAGGGGACAGCTTTTCCGTTTGGGGCACTGAAGCTTTCTTT.

A few counts support this clonotype. The V and J genes are TRBV7-9 and TRBJ1-2; D not certain. The germline V gene has CDR1 SEHNR and CDR2 FQNEAQ (reference sequence). This CDR3 spans 15 amino acids. Trimming removed 2 bases from V and 6 bases from J, with 16 bases in between. The CDR3 protein is CASSLSLKGSDGYTF. The CDR3 DNA reads TGTGCCAGCAGCTTAAGTCTCAAAGGGAGTGATGGCTACACCTTC.

This chain connects TRBV29-1 to TRBJ1-3; D is uncertain. This CDR3 spans 11 amino acids. Germline values: CDR1 SQVTM, CDR2 ANQGSEA. V lost 6 bases to trimming and J lost 7 bases, with 10 bases between them. CDR3 in amino acids: CSVSTRNTIYF. CDR3 sequence (DNA): TGCAGCGTATCGACCCGCAACACCATATATTTT.

Relative to its sample, this clonotype is medium-sized. The chain combines TRBV7-9 with TRBJ2-5; the match to TRBD2 covers 9 bases. V gave up 4 bases and J gave up 5 bases; unmatched junction bases: 11. The germline V gene has CDR1 SEHNR and CDR2 FQNEAQ (reference sequence). This CDR3 has 16 amino acids. CDR3 in amino acids: CASSSQGAGGQETQYF. CDR3 in DNA: TGTGCCAGCAGCTCCCAGGGAGCGGGGGGCCAGGAGACCCAGTACTTC.

This clonotype came up once. The chain couples TRBV27 to TRBJ2-7; D is tentatively TRBD1 or TRBD2 (5 bases each). V lost 6 bases and J 2 bases, leaving 17 bases between the germline ends. CDR1 is MNHEY and CDR2 is SMNVEV in the germline V gene (reference sequence). The CDR3 consists of 15 residues. The CDR3 DNA is TGTGCCAGCAGACTAGGTGGACAACCAGCCTACGAGCAGTACTTC. Translation gives CASRLGGQPAYEQYF.

The chain recombines TRBV5-1 with TRBJ2-5; no firm D call. CDR3 length: 16 amino acids. From germline, CDR1 is SGHRS and CDR2 YFSETQ. Trimming took off 2 bases at V and 1 base at J, with 15 bases between the two ends. As DNA, the CDR3 is TGCGCCAGCAGCTTATATGGGGATACCTTCCAAGAGACCCAGTACTTC. It yields the protein CASSLYGDTFQETQYF.

This chain connects TRBV24-1 to TRBJ1-2, with 9 positions matching TRBD1. CDR1 and CDR2 (germline): KGHDR, SFDVKD. This CDR3 spans 16 amino acids. Trimming took 3 bases from V and 4 from J; bases not matched to a gene: 8. CDR3 coding DNA: TGTGCCACCAGTGATGCTCCCGGGACAGGGATCTATGGCTACACCTTC. This translates into CATSDAPGTGIYGYTF.